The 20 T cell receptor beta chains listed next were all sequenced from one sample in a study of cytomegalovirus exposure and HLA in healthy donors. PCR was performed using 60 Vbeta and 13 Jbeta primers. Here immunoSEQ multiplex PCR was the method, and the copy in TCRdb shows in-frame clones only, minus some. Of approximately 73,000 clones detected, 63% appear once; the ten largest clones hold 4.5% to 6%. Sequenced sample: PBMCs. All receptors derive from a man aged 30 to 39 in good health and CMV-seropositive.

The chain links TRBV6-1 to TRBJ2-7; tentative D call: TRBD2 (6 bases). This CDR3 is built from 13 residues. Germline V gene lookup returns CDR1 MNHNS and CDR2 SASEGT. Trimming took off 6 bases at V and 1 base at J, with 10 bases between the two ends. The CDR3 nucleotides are TGTGCCAGCAGGAGGGAGGTTTCCTACGAGCAGTACTTC. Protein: CASRREVSYEQYF.

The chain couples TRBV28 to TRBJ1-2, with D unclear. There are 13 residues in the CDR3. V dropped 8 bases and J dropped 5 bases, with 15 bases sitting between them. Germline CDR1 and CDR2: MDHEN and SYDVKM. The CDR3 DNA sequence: TGTGCCAGCTCTCAAACCTCAACTTATGGCTACACCTTC. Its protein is CASSQTSTYGYTF.

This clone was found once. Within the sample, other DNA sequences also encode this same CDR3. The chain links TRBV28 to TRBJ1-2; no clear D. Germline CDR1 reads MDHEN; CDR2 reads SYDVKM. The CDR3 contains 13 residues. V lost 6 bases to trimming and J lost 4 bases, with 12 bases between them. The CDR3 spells CASRKGGPYGYTF. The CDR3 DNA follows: TGTGCCAGCAGGAAAGGAGGGCCCTATGGCTACACCTTC.

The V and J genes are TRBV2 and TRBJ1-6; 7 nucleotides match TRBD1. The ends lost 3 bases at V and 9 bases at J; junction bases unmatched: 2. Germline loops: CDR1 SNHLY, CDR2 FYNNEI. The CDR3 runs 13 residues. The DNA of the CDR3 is TGTGCCAGCAGTGATCAGGGGGGTTCACCCCTCCACTTT. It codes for CASSDQGGSPLHF.

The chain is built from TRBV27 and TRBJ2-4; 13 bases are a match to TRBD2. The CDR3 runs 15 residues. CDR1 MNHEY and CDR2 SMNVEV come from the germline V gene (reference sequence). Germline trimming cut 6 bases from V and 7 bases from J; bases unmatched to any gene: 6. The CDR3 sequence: CASSSLTSGRNIQYF. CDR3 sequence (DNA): TGTGCCAGCAGCTCGTTGACTAGCGGGAGGAACATTCAGTACTTC.

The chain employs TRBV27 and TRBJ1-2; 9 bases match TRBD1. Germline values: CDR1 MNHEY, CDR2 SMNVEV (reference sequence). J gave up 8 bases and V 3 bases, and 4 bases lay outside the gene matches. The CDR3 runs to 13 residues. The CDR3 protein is CASSFGTGYGYTF. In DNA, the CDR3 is TGTGCCAGCAGTTTTGGGACAGGGTACGGCTACACCTTC.

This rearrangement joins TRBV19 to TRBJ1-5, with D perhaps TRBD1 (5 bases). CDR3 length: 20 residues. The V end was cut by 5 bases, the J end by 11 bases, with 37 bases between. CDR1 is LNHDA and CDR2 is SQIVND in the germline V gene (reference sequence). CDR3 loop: CASSSPRSLEDKSLKQAQHF. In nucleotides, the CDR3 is TGTGCCAGTAGTTCCCCTAGGAGCCTAGAGGACAAGAGCTTGAAACAAGCCCAGCATTTT.

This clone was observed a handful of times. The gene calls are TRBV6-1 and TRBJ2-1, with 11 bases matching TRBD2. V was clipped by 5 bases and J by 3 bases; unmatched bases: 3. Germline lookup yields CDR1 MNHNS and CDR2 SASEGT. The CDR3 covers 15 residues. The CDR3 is CASSNLAGGYNEQFF. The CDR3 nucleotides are TGTGCCAGCAGTAACCTAGCGGGAGGCTACAATGAGCAGTTCTTC.

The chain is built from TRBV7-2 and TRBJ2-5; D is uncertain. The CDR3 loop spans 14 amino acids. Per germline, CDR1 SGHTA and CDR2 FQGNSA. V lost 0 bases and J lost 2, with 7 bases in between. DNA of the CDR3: TGTGCCAGCAGCTTAGCCGGCAGGCAAGAGACCCAGTACTTC. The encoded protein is CASSLAGRQETQYF.

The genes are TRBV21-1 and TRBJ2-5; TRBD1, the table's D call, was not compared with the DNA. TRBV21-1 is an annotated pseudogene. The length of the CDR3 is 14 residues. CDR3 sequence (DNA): TGTGCCAGCAGCAAAGGGCAGGGGCCGGCGACCCAGTACTTC. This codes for CASSKGQGPATQYF.

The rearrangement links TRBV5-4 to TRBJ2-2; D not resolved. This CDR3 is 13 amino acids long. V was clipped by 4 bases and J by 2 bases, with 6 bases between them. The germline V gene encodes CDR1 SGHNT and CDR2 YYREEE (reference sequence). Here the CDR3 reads CASSVTNTGELFF. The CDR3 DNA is TGTGCCAGCAGCGTTACAAACACCGGGGAGCTGTTTTTT.

CDR3 DNA: TGCGCCAGCAGCTGGAGGGAGGGCCCTGGGGGCACAGATACGCAGTATTTT. It encodes CASSWREGPGGTDTQYF. The V gene is TRBV5-1, the J gene TRBJ2-3; 7 bases align to TRBD2. Trimming cost V 3 bases and J 1 base; bases outside gene matches: 11. Germline V gene sequence: CDR1 SGHRS, CDR2 YFSETQ. The CDR3 extends over 17 amino acids. Full variable domain (missing parts from reference TRBV5-1 and TRBJ2-3): KAGVTQTPRYLIKTRGQQVTLSCSPISGHRSVSWYQQTPGQGLQFLFEYFSETQRNKGNFPGRFSGRQFSNSRSEMNVSTLELGDSALYLCASSWREGPGGTDTQYFGPGTRLTVL.

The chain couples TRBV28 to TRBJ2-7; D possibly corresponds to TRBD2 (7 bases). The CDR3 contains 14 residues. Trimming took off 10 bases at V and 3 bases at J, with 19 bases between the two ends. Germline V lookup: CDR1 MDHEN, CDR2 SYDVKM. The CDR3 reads CAKKGGGRIYEQYF. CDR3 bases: TGTGCCAAAAAAGGGGGGGGGCGCATCTACGAGCAGTACTTC.

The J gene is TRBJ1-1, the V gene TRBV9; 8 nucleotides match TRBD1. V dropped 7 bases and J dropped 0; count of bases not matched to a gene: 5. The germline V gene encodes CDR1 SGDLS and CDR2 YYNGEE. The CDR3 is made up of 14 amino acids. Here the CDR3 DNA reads TGTGCCAGCGGTAAGGGACAGGTGAACACTGAAGCTTTCTTT. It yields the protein CASGKGQVNTEAFF.

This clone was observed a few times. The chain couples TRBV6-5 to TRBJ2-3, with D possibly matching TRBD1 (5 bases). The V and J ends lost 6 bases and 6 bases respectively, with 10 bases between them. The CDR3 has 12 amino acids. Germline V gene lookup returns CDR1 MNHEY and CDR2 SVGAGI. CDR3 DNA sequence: TGTGCCAGCAGGTCAGGGTTTGATACGCAGTATTTT. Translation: CASRSGFDTQYF.

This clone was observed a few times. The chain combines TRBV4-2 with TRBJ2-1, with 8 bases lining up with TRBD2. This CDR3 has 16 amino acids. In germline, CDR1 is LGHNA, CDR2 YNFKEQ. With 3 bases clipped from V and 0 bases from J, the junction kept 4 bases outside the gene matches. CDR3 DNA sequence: TGTGCCAGCAGCCAGTCCAGCGGGAGCTCCTACAATGAGCAGTTCTTC. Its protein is CASSQSSGSSYNEQFF.

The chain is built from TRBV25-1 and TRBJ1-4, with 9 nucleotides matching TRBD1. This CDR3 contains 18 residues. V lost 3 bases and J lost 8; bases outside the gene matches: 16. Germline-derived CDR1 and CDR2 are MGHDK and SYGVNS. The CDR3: CASSDRGQGILTGEKLFF. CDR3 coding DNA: TGTGCCAGCAGTGATCGGGGACAGGGAATTCTCACGGGAGAAAAACTGTTTTTT.

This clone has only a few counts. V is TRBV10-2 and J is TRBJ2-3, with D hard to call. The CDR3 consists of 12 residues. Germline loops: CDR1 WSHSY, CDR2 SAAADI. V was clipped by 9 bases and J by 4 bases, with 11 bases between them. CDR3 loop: CASKLPADTQYF. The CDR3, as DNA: TGCGCCAGTAAGCTACCGGCAGATACGCAGTATTTT.

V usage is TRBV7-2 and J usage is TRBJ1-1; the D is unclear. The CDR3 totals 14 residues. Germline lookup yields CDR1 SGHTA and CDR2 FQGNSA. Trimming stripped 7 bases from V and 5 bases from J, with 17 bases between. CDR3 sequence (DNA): TGTGCCAGCACCGCTTACGGAGCGTGGACTGAAGCTTTCTTT. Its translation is CASTAYGAWTEAFF.

DNA of the CDR3: TGTGCCACCAGCAGAGTTAAGGGGGCGAGTGAAGAGACCCAGTACTTC. As protein: CATSRVKGASEETQYF. The gene calls are TRBV15 and TRBJ2-5; 7 bases map to TRBD1. The CDR3 totals 16 residues. Germline V gene lookup returns CDR1 LNHNV and CDR2 YYDKDF (reference sequence). With V trimmed by 1 base and J by 3 bases, 8 bases remained unmatched.